This is a list of T cell receptor beta chains from one sample in a study of T cell repertoires in cytomegalovirus infection. Each CDR3 protein gets one entry after TCRdb re-called the reads with MiXCR. Of roughly 500,000 distinct CDR3 sequences detected, 16% appear once; the ten largest clones hold about 24%. What was sequenced was CD8+ T cells from PBMCs. These receptors originate from a human donor in good health (CMV status not recorded). Some clones in this sample may be carry-over from other donors' samples. Both conserved end residues are part of each CDR3. Fields, in order: J gene, D gene, clone size, V gene, CDR3 DNA, CDR3 protein. The D gene is left open where the match is weak. Clone size is not always given. Where it is, it says once, few, many or a class for expanded clones.

J: TRBJ2-3
D: .
size: many
V: TRBV15
DNA: TGTGCCACCAGCAGCTTGGGGAAAACCACAGATACGCAGTATTTT
CDR3: CATSSLGKTTDTQYF

J: TRBJ2-7
D: TRBD2
size: few
V: TRBV6-1
DNA: TGTGCCAGCAGTGAAGCCGGGAGGATCTACGAGCAGTACTTC
CDR3: CASSEAGRIYEQYF

J: TRBJ1-2
D: TRBD1
size: .
V: TRBV4-1
DNA: TGCGCCAGCAGCCGACACTTTCCGGGACAGGGAGTCTATGGCTACACCTTC
CDR3: CASSRHFPGQGVYGYTF

J: TRBJ2-5
D: TRBD1
size: few
V: TRBV7-9
DNA: TGTGCCAGCAGCCCAGCCGGGACAGGGGGTTGGGAGACCCAGTACTTC
CDR3: CASSPAGTGGWETQYF

J: TRBJ2-1
D: .
size: .
V: TRBV28
DNA: TGTGCCAGCAGTTCCTTAGGGGTTGGAGACACTTTCTTC
CDR3: CASSSLGVGDTFF

J: TRBJ2-1
D: .
size: many
V: TRBV7-9
DNA: TGTGCCAGCAGCTTAGTTCGCTCTTTGAGGAGGGACAATGAGCAGTTCTTC
CDR3: CASSLVRSLRRDNEQFF

J: TRBJ2-3
D: .
size: many
V: TRBV12-3/TRBV12-4
DNA: TGTGCCAGCAGCTTACCCAGGGGAAATCCACCAGATACGCAGTATTTT
CDR3: CASSLPRGNPPDTQYF

J: TRBJ2-7
D: TRBD1
size: .
V: TRBV9
DNA: TGTGCCAGCAGCATCGGGACAGTCAACGAGCAGTACTTC
CDR3: CASSIGTVNEQYF

J: TRBJ2-7
D: TRBD2
size: many
V: TRBV7-8
DNA: TGTGCCAGCAGCGTTAGCGGGAGCTCCTACGAGCAGTACTTC
CDR3: CASSVSGSSYEQYF

J: TRBJ2-3
D: TRBD2
size: many
V: TRBV7-3
DNA: TGTGCCAGCAGCTTAACGGGGCTAGCGGGGTCTTACACAGATACGCAGTATTTT
CDR3: CASSLTGLAGSYTDTQYF

J: TRBJ2-3
D: TRBD2
size: .
V: TRBV11-3
DNA: TGTGCCAGCAGCTTAGGGCAAGCGGGAGCGACAGATACGCAGTATTTT
CDR3: CASSLGQAGATDTQYF

J: TRBJ2-2
D: TRBD2
size: .
V: TRBV27
DNA: TGTGCCAGCAGTTTATCGGCTCTAGCGGGAATCGTCGGGGAGCTGTTTTTT
CDR3: CASSLSALAGIVGELFF

J: TRBJ2-7
D: .
size: many
V: TRBV10-3
DNA: TGTGCCATCAGTGAAGCGGACGTAGGATCGAGCTACGAGCAGTACTTC
CDR3: CAISEADVGSSYEQYF

J: TRBJ2-3
D: .
size: .
V: TRBV4-2
DNA: TGTGCCAGCAGCCATGTAACCGATGAGGCGCAGTATTTT
CDR3: CASSHVTDEAQYF

J: TRBJ2-7
D: TRBD1
size: .
V: TRBV13
DNA: TGTGCCAGCAGCTTAGTAGGACAGGGAAACGAGCAGTACTTC
CDR3: CASSLVGQGNEQYF

J: TRBJ2-7
D: TRBD2
size: many
V: TRBV7-9
DNA: TGTGCCAGCAGCCCCCCTAGCGGGAGTGTCCCTTTATACGAGCAGTACTTC
CDR3: CASSPPSGSVPLYEQYF